A selection of T cell receptor beta chains follows, all from one sample in a study of cytomegalovirus exposure and HLA in healthy donors. Clones were read by immunoSEQ multiplex PCR, and TCRdb kept only the in-frame ones, dropping some. The sample has 150,000 to 200,000 clones; around 86% are singletons. Sequenced sample: PBMCs. The receptor set was obtained from a young man in good health and CMV-seropositive. Both conserved end residues are part of each CDR3. D genes are given only for firm matches. Clone size is stated in some rows and not others, as once, few, many or a class when expanded.

j_call | d_call | v_call | clone_size | cdr3_aa | cdr3_nt
TRBJ1-4 | - | TRBV7-7 | - | CASSLGGGGKLFF | TGTGCCAGCAGCTTAGGAGGAGGTGGAAAACTGTTTTTT
TRBJ2-7 | TRBD1 | TRBV6-1 | - | CASTLERTGTYEQYF | TGTGCCAGCACCCTCGAGAGGACAGGGACCTACGAGCAGTACTTC
TRBJ2-5 | TRBD2 | TRBV25-1 | - | CASDTSGIQETQYF | TGTGCCAGCGACACTAGCGGAATCCAAGAGACCCAGTACTTC
TRBJ2-6 | - | TRBV7-7 | - | CASSLESSGANVLTF | TGTGCTAGCAGCCTAGAGTCCTCTGGGGCCAACGTCCTGACTTTC
TRBJ2-7 | TRBD2 | TRBV30 | - | CAWSGPSGTYEQYF | TGTGCCTGGAGTGGCCCTAGCGGAACCTACGAGCAGTACTTC
TRBJ1-4 | - | TRBV7-6 | - | CASSLIYRDRLFF | TGTGCCAGCAGCTTGATATACAGGGATCGTCTGTTTTTT
TRBJ2-3 | - | TRBV9 | once | CASSVAAGAADTQYF | TGTGCCAGCAGCGTAGCTGCGGGGGCCGCAGATACGCAGTATTTT
TRBJ2-1 | - | TRBV18 | - | CASSPGTPRGEQFF | TGTGCCAGCTCACCGGGAACGCCCCGCGGGGAGCAGTTCTTC
TRBJ2-7 | TRBD1 | TRBV25-1 | - | CASGDRRYEQYF | TGTGCCAGTGGGGACAGGCGCTACGAGCAGTACTTC
TRBJ1-2 | - | TRBV29-1 | - | CSGRNNYGYTF | TGCAGCGGCAGGAATAACTATGGCTACACCTTC
TRBJ2-1 | TRBD2 | TRBV5-4 | - | CASSYYRLAGSRITYNEQFF | TGTGCCAGCAGTTATTATCGACTAGCGGGGTCCCGAATTACCTACAATGAGCAGTTCTTC
TRBJ2-7 | TRBD1 | TRBV28 | - | CASSVPGTGTYEQYF | TGTGCCAGCAGTGTCCCCGGGACAGGGACCTACGAGCAGTACTTC
TRBJ1-3 | - | TRBV7-6 | - | CASSLADGAGNTIYF | TGTGCCAGCAGCTTAGCGGACGGGGCTGGAAACACCATATATTTT
TRBJ1-6 | - | TRBV5-4 | - | CASSLQGIDSPLHF | TGTGCCAGCAGCCTACAGGGAATTGATTCACCCCTCCACTTT
TRBJ2-3 | - | TRBV29-1 | - | CSVEGGRDTTSTDTQYF | TGCAGCGTTGAAGGGGGACGGGACACAACTAGCACAGATACGCAGTATTTT
TRBJ2-7 | TRBD2 | TRBV14 | once | CASSQSSGLAGSYEQYF | TGTGCCAGCAGCCAATCCTCGGGACTAGCGGGGTCCTACGAGCAGTACTTC
TRBJ1-1 | TRBD1 | TRBV7-9 | few | CASSTISGTAMNTEAFF | TGTGCCAGCAGCACGATATCCGGGACAGCCATGAACACTGAAGCTTTCTTT
TRBJ1-1 | - | TRBV29-1 | - | CSVDPALNTEAFF | TGCAGCGTTGACCCAGCCTTGAACACTGAAGCTTTCTTT
TRBJ1-1 | - | TRBV18 | - | CASSPGGDPEAFF | TGTGCCAGCTCACCAGGAGGGGACCCTGAAGCTTTCTTT
TRBJ2-7 | - | TRBV6-6 | - | CASLKDGAGSYEQYF | TGTGCCAGCCTTAAGGATGGGGCAGGATCCTACGAGCAGTACTTC
TRBJ1-2 | - | TRBV6-6 | - | CASSYLKQDGYTF | TGTGCCAGCAGTTACCTGAAGCAGGATGGCTACACCTTC
TRBJ2-3 | TRBD1 | TRBV5-6 | - | CASSFRTGPTDTQYF | TGTGCCAGCAGCTTTCGGACAGGGCCTACAGATACGCAGTATTTT
TRBJ1-2 | - | TRBV28 | - | CASSDWGVYGYTF | TGTGCCAGCAGTGACTGGGGAGTCTATGGCTACACCTTC
TRBJ2-7 | TRBD1 | TRBV5-1 | - | CASSFFGTGFSYEQYF | TGCGCCAGCAGCTTTTTCGGGACAGGGTTCTCCTACGAGCAGTACTTC
TRBJ2-7 | - | TRBV5-6 | - | CASSPADFYEQYF | TGTGCCAGCAGCCCCGCGGACTTCTACGAGCAGTACTTC
TRBJ2-3 | TRBD2 | TRBV5-1 | - | CASSSRLAGTTDTQYF | TGCGCCAGCAGCTCCCGACTAGCGGGGACCACAGATACGCAGTATTTT
TRBJ1-2 | - | TRBV18 | - | CASSPEGDYGYTF | TGTGCCAGCTCCCCAGAGGGAGACTATGGCTACACCTTC
TRBJ2-7 | - | TRBV18 | - | CASSNRDGSLYEQYF | TGTGCCAGCTCAAACCGGGACGGATCCCTCTACGAGCAGTACTTC
TRBJ2-3 | - | TRBV6-1 | - | CASSEAGDTQYF | TGTGCCAGCAGTGAAGCGGGGGATACGCAGTATTTT
TRBJ1-1 | TRBD1 | TRBV2 | - | CASRFTGGTEAFF | TGTGCCAGCAGGTTTACAGGGGGCACTGAAGCTTTCTTT
TRBJ2-6 | TRBD2 | TRBV11-2 | - | CASSLRGGGGANVLTF | TGTGCCAGCAGCTTACGGGGGGGAGGCGGGGCCAACGTCCTGACTTTC